This TCR beta chain was observed in a study of cytomegalovirus exposure and HLA in healthy donors. Study-level points and caveats: The tendency of first-cohort TCR clusters to co-occur in the 120 validation repertoires was the finding of a later analysis.

This CDR3 has 14 amino acids. V lost 10 bases, J lost 6 bases, and 10 bases stayed unmatched. CDR1 and CDR2 from the germline V gene are SGHDT and YYEEEE. A remark on this clone: Its specificity is unknown.

Sequencing used immunoSEQ multiplex PCR; TCRdb keeps in-frame clones, though not all of them. The sample includes 200,000 or so clones, about nine tenths seen only once; the top ten take 1.5% to 2%. Sequences were obtained from PBMCs. The chain recombines TRBV5-6 with TRBJ2-1; 10 nucleotides match TRBD2. This clonotype was obtained from a woman aged 18-30 years in good health and CMV-seropositive. CDR3 residues: CAAGPSGSVNEQFF. The CDR3 DNA reads as TGTGCCGCAGGCCCTAGCGGGAGTGTCAATGAGCAGTTCTTC.